This T cell receptor beta chain was found in a study of T cell responses to AZD1222 COVID-19 vaccine. The study's findings and limits: Only 5 or 6 AZD1222 recipients were seropositive at baseline.

As to this clone: Its antigen remains unknown.

This CDR3 is built from 14 residues. Germline V gene data show CDR1 as SGDLS and CDR2 as YYNGEE. Trimming took 3 bases from V and 2 from J, leaving 10 bases between them. Profiling relied on immunoSEQ multiplex PCR, and the TCRdb table lists in-frame clones only, not all of them. This table holds 130,000 to 150,000 clones, about 92% found once. V gene TRBV9 combines with J gene TRBJ2-3; D is undetermined. The source was peripheral blood, collected on day 0 of AZD1222 vaccination. This receptor was obtained from an adult in good health. This chain's CDR3 is CASSAEGYTDTQYF. CDR3 coding DNA: TGTGCCAGCAGCGCCGAAGGTTACACAGATACGCAGTATTTT.